Listed here are 5 T cell receptor beta chains from one sample, sequenced in a study of Graves' ophthalmopathy and Graves' hyperthyroidism. Researchers took RNA transcripts and amplified TCR beta CDR3 regions from them. Amplification began with first-round RT-PCR using HTBI primers, then second-round multiplex PCR was performed. One entry per CDR3 protein results from TCRdb running MiXCR on the multiplex PCR reads. The sample yields about 400,000 distinct CDR3 sequences, 20% to 25% seen once. Input material: peripheral blood. The receptors derive from a young woman with stable Graves' hyperthyroidism.

Ten or more counts support this clonotype. V gene TRBV18 combines with J gene TRBJ2-7; D call uncertain. CDR1 and CDR2 from the germline V gene are KGHSH and LQKENI. V lost 3 bases and J 2 bases, leaving 8 bases between the germline ends. The CDR3 loop spans 13 amino acids. The CDR3 sequence is CASSPQATYEQYF. CDR3 DNA: TGTGCCAGCTCACCGCAGGCCACCTACGAGCAGTACTTC.

This clonotype was recorded many times. The genes are TRBV6-5 and TRBJ2-7; TRBD1 aligns across 7 bases. The CDR3 is 14 amino acids. The trim removed 4 bases at V and 4 bases at J, leaving 7 bases unmatched. Germline V lookup: CDR1 MNHEY, CDR2 SVGAGI. CDR3 protein: CASSLTGILYEQYF. The CDR3 DNA follows: TGTGCCAGCAGTTTGACAGGGATCCTGTACGAGCAGTACTTC.

The sample holds many counts of this clonotype. The V call is TRBV2, the J call TRBJ1-2, with a weak D call TRBD1 (6 bases). From germline, CDR1 is SNHLY and CDR2 FYNNEI. CDR3 size: 14 residues. Trimming took off 8 bases at V and 4 bases at J, with 17 bases between the two ends. CDR3 DNA: TGTGCCAGCTCGAAGGGGGTCCTAGTCTATGGCTACACCTTC. Translation: CASSKGVLVYGYTF.

Ten or more counts support this clonotype. This chain links TRBV28 with TRBJ1-2, with TRBD1 matching 7 bases. J was trimmed by 4 bases and V by 4 bases; bases with no gene match: 6. The V gene's germline CDR1 is MDHEN and CDR2 SYDVKM. The CDR3 loop spans 14 amino acids. DNA for the CDR3: TGTGCCAGCAGTTCACCGACAGGGTCCTATGGCTACACCTTC. Amino acids: CASSSPTGSYGYTF.

This clonotype came up many times. The chain uses TRBV7-9 and TRBJ1-1, with D hard to call. The V end was cut by 5 bases, the J end by 4 bases, with 11 bases between. The CDR3 runs to 13 residues. Germline CDR1 and CDR2: SEHNR and FQNEAQ (reference sequence). This CDR3 is CASSGEGSTEAFF. The CDR3 nucleotides are TGTGCCAGCAGCGGAGAGGGTTCCACTGAAGCTTTCTTT.